Sequencing of this T cell receptor beta chain was carried out in a study of breast tumors, draining lymph nodes, adjacent tissues. Whole-study findings and limits: Tumor repertoires ranked between lymph nodes and nontumor tissue in diversity, with V and J gene preferences. Luminal-like breast cancer showed significantly higher tumor–nontumor repertoire similarity than basal-like. Tumor T cell lymph node origin was a supported hypothesis, not proven.

The table lists this clonotype with many counts. Antigen unknown. After removal of 2 bases from V and 1 base from J, the junction contained 2 bases not matched to a gene. The CDR3 spans 15 residues. The germline V gene has CDR1 SGHRS and CDR2 YFSETQ. Breast cancer patients provided tissue from their axillary draining lymph nodes. One entry per CDR3 protein, called by TCRdb with MiXCR from the multiplex PCR reads. The sample lists approximately 180,000 distinct CDR3 sequences, 30% to 35% occurring once. The sample taken for sequencing was axillary lymph node tissue. This TCR came from a female donor with breast cancer. Some clones in this sample may be carry-over from other donors' samples. This sequence joins TRBV5-1 and TRBJ2-3, with 9 bases lining up with TRBD2. The CDR3 DNA sequence: TGCGCCAGCAGCTTCGAGCGGGGGGGCACAGATACGCAGTATTTT. Translating it yields CASSFERGGTDTQYF.